Shown below are 23 T cell receptor beta chains from a single sample sequenced in a study of shared clonotypes between healthy human individuals. The protocol was immunoSEQ multiplex PCR, while the TCRdb copy is restricted to in-frame clones and leaves out a portion. This repertoire shows about 1.4 million clones, around 97% found once; its top ten account for roughly 1.2%. The sample was naive CD4+ T cells sorted from blood. Regarding subset: CD45RA+ positively selected. The receptors derive from a man aged 25 to 40 in good health.

The CDR3 region has the DNA TGTGCCAGCTCGCAGTCAACCGGGACCTTGAGCTCCTACGAGCAGTACTTC. Protein: CASSQSTGTLSSYEQYF. The V call is TRBV18, the J call TRBJ2-7, with D perhaps TRBD1 or TRBD2 (5 bases each). Germline V gives CDR1 KGHSH, CDR2 LQKENI. Trimming left V 6 bases short and J 0 bases short, with 21 bases between. This CDR3 has 17 residues.

The J gene is TRBJ2-2, the V gene TRBV7-8; 9 nucleotides align to TRBD2. Germline V lookup: CDR1 SGHVS, CDR2 FQNEAQ. V was clipped by 3 bases and J by 6 bases; unmatched bases: 5. The CDR3 extends over 15 amino acids. The CDR3 coding sequence is TGTGCCAGCAGCTTGGCTAGCGGGAAAGCCGGGGAGCTGTTTTTT. This encodes CASSLASGKAGELFF.

As for this clone: The same CDR3 arises from other DNA sequences in this sample as well. The chain links TRBV15 to TRBJ1-5, with D perhaps matching TRBD1 (5 bases). The CDR3 spans 14 residues. Germline V gene lookup returns CDR1 LNHNV and CDR2 YYDKDF (reference sequence). V lost 1 base, J lost 4 bases, and 8 bases lay in between. CDR3 protein: CATSRGQGNQPQHF. The CDR3, as DNA: TGTGCCACCAGCAGAGGTCAGGGAAATCAGCCCCAGCATTTT.

This chain links TRBV19 with TRBJ2-1, with D uncertain. Trimming took off 3 bases at V and 6 bases at J, with 12 bases between the two ends. Germline V gene sequence: CDR1 LNHDA, CDR2 SQIVND (reference sequence). This CDR3 is 14 amino acids long. The CDR3, as DNA: TGTGCCAGTAGTATGAGAGGAGCTTCCAATGAGCAGTTCTTC. It yields the protein CASSMRGASNEQFF.

This clone was seen only once. As DNA, the CDR3 is TGTGCCAGCAGTGTCCGGACGGACGAGCAGTACTTC. As protein: CASSVRTDEQYF. J is TRBJ2-7 and V is TRBV2; D is ambiguous. The CDR3 sequence is 12 residues long. Looked up from germline, CDR1 is SNHLY and CDR2 is FYNNEI. V was trimmed by 4 bases and J by 5 bases, leaving 9 bases between them.

This rearrangement joins TRBV9 to TRBJ2-3, with 10 bases matching TRBD2. The CDR3 is made up of 16 amino acids. Trimming removed 3 bases from V and 5 bases from J; junction bases left unmatched: 9. The germline V gene encodes CDR1 SGDLS and CDR2 YYNGEE. The CDR3 loop reads CASSADQRLAGDTQYF. CDR3 sequence (DNA): TGTGCCAGCAGCGCGGACCAAAGACTAGCGGGAGATACGCAGTATTTT.

The chain carries TRBV27 and TRBJ2-7, with 9 positions matching TRBD2. The length of the CDR3 is 14 residues. J lost 6 bases, V lost 5 bases, and 8 bases had no gene match. CDR1 and CDR2 from the germline V gene are MNHEY and SMNVEV (reference sequence). CDR3 sequence reads: CASSALAGPAEQYF. The CDR3 DNA sequence: TGTGCCAGCAGTGCACTAGCGGGCCCCGCCGAGCAGTACTTC.

Of note for this clone: In the same sample, other DNA sequences code for this CDR3. The V and J genes are TRBV5-1 and TRBJ2-5; 8 nucleotides agree with TRBD1. The CDR3 totals 14 residues. Germline values: CDR1 SGHRS, CDR2 YFSETQ. The J segment lost 4 bases and the V segment lost 4 bases, leaving 6 bases of the junction unmatched. CDR3 DNA: TGCGCCAGCAGCGGGGGGACAGGAGGAGAGACCCAGTACTTC. Its translation: CASSGGTGGETQYF.

The chain carries TRBV5-4 and TRBJ2-1, with 7 nucleotides matching TRBD2. The CDR3 contains 15 residues. The germline V gene has CDR1 SGHNT and CDR2 YYREEE (reference sequence). V gave up 0 bases and J gave up 7 bases; unmatched junction bases: 7. The CDR3 bases are TGTGCCAGCAGCTTGGAAAGGGCGGGAGCTAATGAGCAGTTCTTC. It is translated as CASSLERAGANEQFF.

The chain employs TRBV6-5 and TRBJ2-2; no reliable D call. Trimming stripped 2 bases from V and 1 base from J, with 8 bases between. Germline-derived CDR1 and CDR2 are MNHEY and SVGAGI. The CDR3 is 15 amino acids. CDR3 coding DNA: TGTGCCAGCAGTTACGGGCATGGGAACACCGGGGAGCTGTTTTTT. Translating gives CASSYGHGNTGELFF.

The chain links TRBV18 to TRBJ2-5; TRBD2 is a possible D gene (6 bases). Per germline, CDR1 KGHSH and CDR2 LQKENI. Trimming cost V 3 bases and J 0 bases, with 17 bases left between them. This CDR3 is 17 amino acids long. The CDR3 coding sequence is TGTGCCAGCTCACCCCGGGCTATAGCGGAAAACCAAGAGACCCAGTACTTC. Translation: CASSPRAIAENQETQYF.

CDR3 amino acids: CATRGGVGTDTQYF. CDR3 DNA: TGCGCCACCCGTGGGGGGGTTGGGACAGATACGCAGTATTTT. The chain employs TRBV5-1 and TRBJ2-3; 7 bases are a match to TRBD2. Germline V CDR1 and CDR2: SGHRS, YFSETQ. J lost 3 bases, V lost 9 bases, and 10 bases had no gene match. The length of the CDR3 is 14 residues.

The CDR3 nucleotides are TGTGCCAGCAGCCTTGGGCTGGGGGGGGAGCAGTTCTTC. This sequence encodes CASSLGLGGEQFF. The chain carries TRBV5-8 and TRBJ2-1; 7 bases are shared with TRBD2. The junction had 8 bases not matched to a gene; V was cut back by 4 bases and J by 10 bases. Germline V gene lookup returns CDR1 SGHTS and CDR2 YDEGEE. The CDR3 sequence is 13 residues long.

The genes are TRBV11-2 and TRBJ2-3, with no clear D. CDR1 and CDR2 (germline): SGHAT, FQNNGV. The CDR3 sequence is 12 residues long. The V and J ends lost 5 bases and 6 bases respectively, with 9 bases between them. The CDR3 loop is CASSPFGDTQYF. CDR3 in DNA: TGTGCCAGCAGCCCCTTTGGGGATACGCAGTATTTT.

This chain links TRBV28 with TRBJ2-7; unclear D gene. The CDR3 has 16 amino acids. Germline lookup yields CDR1 MDHEN and CDR2 SYDVKM. Trimming took 5 bases from V and 9 from J, leaving 26 bases between them. Written as DNA, the CDR3 is TGTGCCAGCAGTCCCCCGGACGGCAATACCTACGATTGGCAGTACTTC. Protein sequence: CASSPPDGNTYDWQYF.

The V call is TRBV27, the J call TRBJ2-6; D is unclear. Trimming removed 3 bases from V and 4 bases from J, with 16 bases in between. Germline V gene sequence: CDR1 MNHEY, CDR2 SMNVEV (reference sequence). There are 17 residues in the CDR3. This CDR3 is CASSLRLVVGGANVLTF. In nucleotides, the CDR3 is TGTGCCAGCAGTTTGCGGCTAGTTGTGGGAGGGGCCAACGTCCTGACTTTC.

The V gene is TRBV28, the J gene TRBJ1-3, with D unresolved. The CDR3 consists of 13 residues. Germline V gene lookup returns CDR1 MDHEN and CDR2 SYDVKM. V lost 8 bases to trimming and J lost 8 bases, with 16 bases between them. CDR3: CASVDPPGDTIYF. Written as DNA, the CDR3 is TGTGCCAGCGTAGACCCTCCCGGGGACACCATATATTTT.

This clone appeared a single time. V and J are TRBV7-6 and TRBJ2-5; 12 bases map to TRBD2. Looked up from germline, CDR1 is SGHVS and CDR2 is FNYEAQ. This CDR3 is 16 amino acids long. V shed 5 bases, J shed 5 bases, and the junction held 9 bases outside the gene matches. CDR3 region: CASSKRLAGVGETQYF. The CDR3 coding sequence is TGTGCCAGCAGCAAGAGACTAGCGGGAGTCGGGGAGACCCAGTACTTC.

The chain links TRBV2 to TRBJ1-5; 7 nucleotides match TRBD1. J gave up 2 bases and V 6 bases, and 7 bases lay outside the gene matches. Germline V lookup: CDR1 SNHLY, CDR2 FYNNEI. The CDR3 contains 15 residues. The CDR3 DNA reads TGTGCCAGCAGGGAACAGGGGATAGGCAATCAGCCCCAGCATTTT. Translating gives CASREQGIGNQPQHF.

The V and J genes are TRBV11-3 and TRBJ2-1; 15 nucleotides align to TRBD2. The CDR3 has 18 amino acids. Germline lookup yields CDR1 SGHNT and CDR2 YENEEA. Germline trimming cut 5 bases from V and 5 bases from J; bases unmatched to any gene: 10. CDR3 residues: CASSEGTSGRLPNNEQFF. CDR3 nucleotides: TGTGCCAGCAGCGAAGGGACTAGCGGGAGGCTACCCAACAATGAGCAGTTCTTC.

V usage is TRBV29-1 and J usage is TRBJ2-7; D call uncertain. The CDR3 runs 13 residues. V dropped 3 bases and J dropped 3 bases, with 12 bases sitting between them. The germline CDR1 and CDR2 sequences are SQVTM and ANQGSEA. CDR3: CSVDGDLGYEQYF. CDR3 in DNA: TGCAGCGTTGATGGAGATCTAGGCTACGAGCAGTACTTC.

The chain recombines TRBV28 with TRBJ2-7; D gene ambiguous. V lost 10 bases, J lost 2 bases, and 15 bases lay in between. The CDR3 totals 13 residues. The germline V gene has CDR1 MDHEN and CDR2 SYDVKM. The CDR3 here is CATLFPVTYEQYF. As DNA, the CDR3 is TGTGCCACCCTGTTCCCCGTTACCTACGAGCAGTACTTC.

The V call is TRBV7-9, the J call TRBJ1-5; 8 nucleotides line up with TRBD1. The V gene's germline CDR1 is SEHNR and CDR2 FQNEAQ (reference sequence). The CDR3 runs to 15 residues. The junction had 5 bases not matched to a gene; V was cut back by 1 base and J by 6 bases. The CDR3 nucleotides are TGTGCCAGCAGCTTAGGAGACAGGGGAGGTCAGCCCCAGCATTTT. This sequence encodes CASSLGDRGGQPQHF.